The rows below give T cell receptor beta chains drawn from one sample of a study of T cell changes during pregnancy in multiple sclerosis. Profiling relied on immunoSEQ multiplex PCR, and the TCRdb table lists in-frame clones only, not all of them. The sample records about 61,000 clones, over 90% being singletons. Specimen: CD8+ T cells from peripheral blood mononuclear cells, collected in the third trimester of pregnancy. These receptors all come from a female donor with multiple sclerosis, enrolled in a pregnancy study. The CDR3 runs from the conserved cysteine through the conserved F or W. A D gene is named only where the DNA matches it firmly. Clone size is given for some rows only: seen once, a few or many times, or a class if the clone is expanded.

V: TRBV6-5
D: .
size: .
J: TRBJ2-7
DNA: TGTGCCAGCAGTTCCCGCATGTTTCCGGGGGAGCCGAACTTC
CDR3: CASSSRMFPGEPNF

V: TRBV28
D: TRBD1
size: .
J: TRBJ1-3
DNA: TGTGCCAGCAGTTTCGCCACAGGGGACCCCTCTGGAAACACCATATATTTT
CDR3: CASSFATGDPSGNTIYF

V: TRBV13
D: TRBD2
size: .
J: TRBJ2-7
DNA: TGTGCCAGCAGCATGGGACTAGCGGGCTCCTACGAGCAGTACTTC
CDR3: CASSMGLAGSYEQYF

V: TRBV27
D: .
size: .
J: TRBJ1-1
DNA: TGTGCCAGCAGGACAGGGAACACTGAAGCTTTCTTT
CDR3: CASRTGNTEAFF

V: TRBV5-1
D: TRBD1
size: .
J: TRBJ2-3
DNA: TGCGCCAGCAGCTATCCCCTGGACAGGAAGATCACAGATACGCAGTATTTT
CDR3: CASSYPLDRKITDTQYF

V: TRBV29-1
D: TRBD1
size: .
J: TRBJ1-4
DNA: TGCAGCGTTAGGACAGGGCTAGAAAAACTGTTTTTT
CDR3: CSVRTGLEKLFF

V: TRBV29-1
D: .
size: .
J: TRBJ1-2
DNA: TGCAGCGTTGAATTAGGGATCATTGGAGGGCAGGGCGGCTACACCTTC
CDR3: CSVELGIIGGQGGYTF

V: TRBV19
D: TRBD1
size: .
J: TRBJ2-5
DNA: TGTGCCAGTAGTATAGTCCCAGGGGGTGAGACCCAGTACTTC
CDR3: CASSIVPGGETQYF

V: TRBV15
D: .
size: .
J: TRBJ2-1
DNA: TGTGCCACCTCCACGGGTAGCGGTCCTTACAATGAGCAGTTCTTC
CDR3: CATSTGSGPYNEQFF

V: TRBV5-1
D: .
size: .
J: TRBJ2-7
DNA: TGCGCCAGCAGCTTAACAGGGGACTTCCACGAGCAGTACTTC
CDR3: CASSLTGDFHEQYF

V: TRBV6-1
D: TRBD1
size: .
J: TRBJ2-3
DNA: TGTGCCAGCACCCCCGGGACAGGGGGTTGGGGGCAGTATTTT
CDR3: CASTPGTGGWGQYF

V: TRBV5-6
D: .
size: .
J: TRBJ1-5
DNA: TGTGCCAGCAGCTTTCTCAATCAGCCCCAGCATTTT
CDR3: CASSFLNQPQHF

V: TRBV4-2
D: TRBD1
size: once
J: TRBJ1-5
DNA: TGTGCCAGCAGCCTGACAGGGGGTGCGGATCAGCCCCAGCATTTT
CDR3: CASSLTGGADQPQHF

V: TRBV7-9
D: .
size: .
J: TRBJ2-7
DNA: TGTGCCAGCAGCTTAGAACTAGTCTACGAGCAGTACTTC
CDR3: CASSLELVYEQYF

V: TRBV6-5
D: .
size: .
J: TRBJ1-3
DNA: TGTGCCAGCAGTAGCCAGGGGTGGGGAAACACCATATATTTT
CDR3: CASSSQGWGNTIYF

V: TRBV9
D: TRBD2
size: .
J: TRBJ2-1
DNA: TGTGCCAGCAGCGTAGAGGGGACTAGCGGGCCTTACAATGAGCAGTTCTTC
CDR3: CASSVEGTSGPYNEQFF

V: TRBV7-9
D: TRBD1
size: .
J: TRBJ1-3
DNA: TGTGCCAGCAGCTTAGGACAGGGGGAAGGAAACACCATATATTTT
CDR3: CASSLGQGEGNTIYF

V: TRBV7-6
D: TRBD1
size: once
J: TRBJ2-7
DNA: TGTGCCAGCAGCCTTTGGACAGGGGGCTACGAGCAGTACTTC
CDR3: CASSLWTGGYEQYF

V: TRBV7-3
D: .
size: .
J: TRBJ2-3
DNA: TGTGCCAGCAGCTTGGTAGGGGGGGGGACAGATACGCAGTATTTT
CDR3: CASSLVGGGTDTQYF

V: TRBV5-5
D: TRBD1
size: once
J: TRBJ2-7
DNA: TGTGCCAGCAGCGGGGGGACAGGGTCCTACGAGCAGTACTTC
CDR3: CASSGGTGSYEQYF

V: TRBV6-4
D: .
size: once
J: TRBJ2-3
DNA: TGTGCCAGCAGTGACTCCGCGGGAAGCACAGATACGCAGTATTTT
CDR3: CASSDSAGSTDTQYF

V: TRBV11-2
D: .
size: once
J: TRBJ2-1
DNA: TGTGCCAGCAGCTTCGGCGGGGCCTTATACAATGAGCAGTTCTTC
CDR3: CASSFGGALYNEQFF

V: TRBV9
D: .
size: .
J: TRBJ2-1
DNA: TGTGCCAGCAGCGTAGCCCCTGGAGACCATGATGAGCAGTTCTTC
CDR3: CASSVAPGDHDEQFF

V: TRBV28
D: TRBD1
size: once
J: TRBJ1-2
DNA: TGTGCCAGCAGTCCCGGGACAGGGAAAACGGTTAACTATGGCTACACCTTC
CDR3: CASSPGTGKTVNYGYTF

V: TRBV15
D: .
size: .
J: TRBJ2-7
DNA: TGTGCCACCAGCAGAGACAGGGGGGCGAACTACGAGCAGTACTTC
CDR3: CATSRDRGANYEQYF

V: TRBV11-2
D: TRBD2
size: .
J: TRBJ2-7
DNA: TGTGCCAGCAGCTTAGATCAGGGAGGGTACTACGAGCAGTACTTC
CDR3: CASSLDQGGYYEQYF

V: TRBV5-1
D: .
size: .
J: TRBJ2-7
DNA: TGCGCCAGCAGCTTGGTAGGGCAGGGACTTCGATACGAGCAGTACTTC
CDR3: CASSLVGQGLRYEQYF

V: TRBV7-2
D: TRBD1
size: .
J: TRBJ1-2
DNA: TGTGCCAGCAGCGAAGTAACAGGGGGAGGCTATGGCTACACCTTC
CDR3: CASSEVTGGGYGYTF

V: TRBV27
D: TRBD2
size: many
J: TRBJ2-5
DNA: TGTGCCAGCAGTTTCCGCGCTAGCGGGAGTCCCAGAAGACCCCAAGAGACCCAGTACTTC
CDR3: CASSFRASGSPRRPQETQYF

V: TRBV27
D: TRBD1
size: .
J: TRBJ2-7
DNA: TGTGCCAGCACCCTGGCCGGGACAGGGTTCTACGAGCAGTACTTC
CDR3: CASTLAGTGFYEQYF

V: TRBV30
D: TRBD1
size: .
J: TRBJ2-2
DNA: TGTGCCTGGAGTAAGGGGGCAGGGGGCTACACCGGGGAGCTGTTTTTT
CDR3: CAWSKGAGGYTGELFF

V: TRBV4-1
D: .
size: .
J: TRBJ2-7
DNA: TGCGCCAGCAGCCAAGGCGGGATAGCTCGCGAGCAGTACTTC
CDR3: CASSQGGIAREQYF

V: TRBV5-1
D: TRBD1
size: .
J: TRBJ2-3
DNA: TGCGCCAGCAGCTTGGCTGGACAGGGCACAGATACGCAGTATTTT
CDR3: CASSLAGQGTDTQYF

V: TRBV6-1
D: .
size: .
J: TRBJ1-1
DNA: TGTGCCAGCAGTTTTCAGGTGTACACTGAAGCTTTCTTT
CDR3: CASSFQVYTEAFF

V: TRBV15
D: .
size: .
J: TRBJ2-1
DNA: TGTGCCACGGCCGTAGGGGGCTCCTACAATGAGCAGTTCTTC
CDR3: CATAVGGSYNEQFF

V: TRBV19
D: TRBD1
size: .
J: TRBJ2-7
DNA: TGTGCCAGTAGTCCGCGGACAGGGGCGTTGAGCCACGAGCAGTACTTC
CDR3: CASSPRTGALSHEQYF

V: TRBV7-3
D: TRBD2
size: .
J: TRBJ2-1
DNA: TGTGCCAGCAGTCCAATTCCGTCGACTAGCGGTTTCTACAATGAGCAGTTCTTC
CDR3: CASSPIPSTSGFYNEQFF

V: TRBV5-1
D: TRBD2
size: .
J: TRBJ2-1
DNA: TGCGCCAGCAGCTTGGGACTAGCGGCTTCCTACAATGAGCAGTTCTTC
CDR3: CASSLGLAASYNEQFF

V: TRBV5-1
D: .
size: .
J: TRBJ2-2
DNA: TGCGCCAGCAGCTTCCGAGGGCCGAACACCGGGGAGCTGTTTTTT
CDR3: CASSFRGPNTGELFF

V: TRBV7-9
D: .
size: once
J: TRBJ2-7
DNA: TGTGCCAGCACCGGGGACTTTAAAGGTGGTTACGAGCAGTACTTC
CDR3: CASTGDFKGGYEQYF

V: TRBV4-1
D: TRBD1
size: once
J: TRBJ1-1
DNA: TGCGCCAGCAGCCAGACAGGGGCTGAAGCTTTCTTT
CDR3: CASSQTGAEAFF

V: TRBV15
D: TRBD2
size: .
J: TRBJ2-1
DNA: TGTGCCACCAGCAGAGGGGGAGGGCCGAGGTCCTACAATGAGCAGTTCTTC
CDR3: CATSRGGGPRSYNEQFF

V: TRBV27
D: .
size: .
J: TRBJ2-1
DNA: TGTGCCAGCAGTTTATTACTATCCTCCAATGAGCAGTTCTTC
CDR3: CASSLLLSSNEQFF

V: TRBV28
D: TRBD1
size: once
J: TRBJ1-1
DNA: TGTGCCAGCAGTCGTGGGACAGGGTTAGCTTTCTTT
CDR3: CASSRGTGLAFF